Shown below are 22 T cell receptor beta chains from a single sample sequenced in a study of CD8+ T cells in alopecia areata. Extraction of RNA preceded its reverse transcription into cDNA, which served as the sequencing template. Produced via immunoSEQ multiplex PCR; TCRdb's table is partial and in-frame only. The sample contains 95,000 to 120,000 clones, around 54% of which appear only once. Treatment of the sample: oral pan-JAK inhibitor, 5-10 mg twice daily. Specimen: CD4+ T cells sorted from blood, collected at week 24, from a patient treated with tofacitinib. These receptors were taken from a human donor with alopecia areata.

This clone showed up just a few times. The chain employs TRBV2 and TRBJ1-5; 7 positions agree with TRBD1. CDR1 and CDR2 from the germline V gene are SNHLY and FYNNEI. Trimming took 6 bases from V and 0 from J; bases not matched to a gene: 2. CDR3 size: 14 residues. The CDR3 reads CASRQGNSNQPQHF. The CDR3 DNA reads TGTGCCAGCAGACAGGGGAATAGCAATCAGCCCCAGCATTTT.

The chain couples TRBV28 to TRBJ2-7, with D perhaps TRBD1 or TRBD2 (5 bases each). V was trimmed by 8 bases and J by 4 bases, leaving 9 bases between them. Germline V gene lookup returns CDR1 MDHEN and CDR2 SYDVKM. The CDR3 covers 11 residues. The CDR3 here is CASGTGYEQYF. CDR3 nucleotides: TGTGCCAGCGGGACGGGTTACGAGCAGTACTTC. Supplemented by reference TRBV28 and TRBJ2-7, the full variable domain reads DVKVTQSSRYLVKRTGEKVFLECVQDMDHENMFWYRQDPGLGLRLIYFSYDVKMKEKGDIPEGYSVSREKKERFSLILESASTNQTSMYLCASGTGYEQYFGPGTRLTVT.

The chain combines TRBV30 with TRBJ2-5, with D tentatively TRBD1 (6 bases). The CDR3 is made up of 13 amino acids. CDR1 GTSNPN and CDR2 SVGIG come from the germline V gene (reference sequence). V was cut by 2 bases and J by 2 bases, with 9 bases left in between. CDR3 DNA: TGTGCCTGGAGTACAGGGCCGCAAGAGACCCAGTACTTC. It encodes CAWSTGPQETQYF.

This clone has more than one count but fewer than ten. The V and J genes are TRBV5-1 and TRBJ1-1; possible D gene TRBD1, 5 bases. Trimming took 7 bases from V and 0 from J, leaving 13 bases between them. CDR1 is SGHRS, CDR2 YFSETQ, per germline. CDR3 length: 14 residues. For the CDR3, the DNA is TGCGCCAGCCATATCACAGGCCTGAACACTGAAGCTTTCTTT. Amino acids: CASHITGLNTEAFF. Full variable domain (rest looked up from reference TRBV5-1 and TRBJ1-1): KAGVTQTPRYLIKTRGQQVTLSCSPISGHRSVSWYQQTPGQGLQFLFEYFSETQRNKGNFPGRFSGRQFSNSRSEMNVSTLELGDSALYLCASHITGLNTEAFFGQGTRLTVV.

This chain connects TRBV27 to TRBJ2-6; D not certain. Trimming shortened V by 3 bases and J by 0 bases, and 9 bases separated the two germline ends. The CDR3 has 16 residues. Looked up from germline, CDR1 is MNHEY and CDR2 is SMNVEV (reference sequence). The CDR3 coding sequence is TGTGCCAGCAGTTTCCGGGCTTCCTCTGGGGCCAACGTCCTGACTTTC. Amino acids: CASSFRASSGANVLTF.

This chain connects TRBV9 to TRBJ2-1; 7 bases are a match to TRBD2. The CDR3 is made up of 16 amino acids. The V gene's germline CDR1 is SGDLS and CDR2 YYNGEE. Unmatched junction bases numbered 5, after V lost 0 bases and J lost 2 bases. CDR3 region: CASSVEFGTTYNEQFF. The CDR3 nucleotides are TGTGCCAGCAGCGTAGAGTTCGGGACTACCTACAATGAGCAGTTCTTC.

The chain employs TRBV7-9 and TRBJ2-3; D is uncertain. CDR1 and CDR2 from the germline V gene are SEHNR and FQNEAQ (reference sequence). The ends were cut back, 8 bases at V and 6 bases at J, with 9 bases in the middle. The CDR3 has 11 residues. Here the CDR3 DNA reads TGTGCCAGCGCCCTGTTGGATACGCAGTATTTT. This gives the protein CASALLDTQYF.

As to this clone: An end of the junction differs from the germline gene, which may be a read error. This chain links TRBV7-2 with TRBJ1-1; D not resolved. CDR1 is SGHTA, CDR2 FQGNSA, per germline. This CDR3 has 12 residues. CDR3 in amino acids: CASSELRRKTSF. The CDR3, as DNA: TGTGCCAGCAGCGAACTCAGAAGGAAAACGTCCTTT.

V and J are TRBV5-4 and TRBJ2-3; 8 bases are shared with TRBD2. The CDR3 extends over 16 amino acids. Germline values: CDR1 SGHNT, CDR2 YYREEE (reference sequence). V was clipped by 2 bases and J by 0 bases; unmatched bases: 5. Here the CDR3 reads CASSFRLATSTDTQYF. DNA for the CDR3: TGTGCCAGCAGCTTCAGACTAGCGACTAGCACAGATACGCAGTATTTT.

The rearrangement links TRBV4-3 to TRBJ2-1; perhaps TRBD1 as D (8 bases). The CDR3 runs 15 residues. The V gene's germline CDR1 is LGHNA and CDR2 YSLEER. The V and J ends lost 0 bases and 9 bases respectively, with 15 bases between them. In DNA form, the CDR3 reads TGCGCCAGCAGCCAAGAGAGCGGGACAGGCCTTGAGCAGTTCTTC. Translating it yields CASSQESGTGLEQFF.

This chain links TRBV30 with TRBJ2-2, with 9 bases lining up with TRBD1. The germline CDR1 and CDR2 sequences are GTSNPN and SVGIG (reference sequence). V lost 1 base, J lost 5 bases, and 5 bases stayed unmatched. CDR3 length: 15 residues. The DNA of the CDR3 is TGTGCCTGGAGTGGGAGGGGACAGGGTACCGGGGAGCTGTTTTTT. As protein: CAWSGRGQGTGELFF.

This rearrangement joins TRBV27 to TRBJ2-2; the D call may be TRBD1 or TRBD2 (5 bases each). The V end lost 4 bases, the J end lost 5 bases, and 14 bases lay between the germline ends. This CDR3 is built from 15 residues. Germline V gene data show CDR1 as MNHEY and CDR2 as SMNVEV (reference sequence). The CDR3 protein is CASSSWDVGTGELFF. The CDR3 DNA reads as TGTGCCAGCAGTTCATGGGACGTCGGAACCGGGGAGCTGTTTTTT.

The chain combines TRBV6-5 with TRBJ2-5; 7 bases are a match to TRBD2. V lost 6 bases to trimming and J lost 3 bases; unmatched junction nucleotides: 7. The CDR3 sequence is 14 residues long. Germline V CDR1 and CDR2: MNHEY, SVGAGI. CDR3 nucleotide sequence: TGTGCCAGCAGCCCAGCGGGGTCGGAAGAGACCCAGTACTTC. Protein product: CASSPAGSEETQYF.

The V and J genes are TRBV7-9 and TRBJ1-5; a possible D gene is TRBD1 (5 bases). CDR1 SEHNR and CDR2 FQNEAQ come from the germline V gene (reference sequence). This CDR3 is 14 amino acids long. Trimming stripped 4 bases from V and 8 bases from J, with 15 bases between. CDR3 nucleotide sequence: TGTGCCAGCAGCTCGCGGGACCGCCGGGAGCCCCAGCATTTT. Translation gives CASSSRDRREPQHF.

The V gene is TRBV25-1, the J gene TRBJ1-2, with D possibly TRBD1 on 5 matching bases. There are 14 residues in the CDR3. The V end was cut by 3 bases, the J end by 8 bases, with 16 bases between. CDR1 is MGHDK and CDR2 is SYGVNS in the germline V gene. The CDR3 spells CASSDQGTAFGYTF. CDR3 nucleotide sequence: TGTGCCAGCAGTGACCAGGGCACAGCCTTCGGCTACACCTTC.

The chain carries TRBV5-1 and TRBJ2-5; no firm D call. The CDR3 sequence is 17 residues long. The ends were cut back, 3 bases at V and 5 bases at J, with 23 bases in the middle. The germline gives CDR1 SGHRS, CDR2 YFSETQ. The DNA of the CDR3 is TGCGCCAGCAGCTCCTTCGAGGTTCGACGGATTCGGGAGACCCAGTACTTC. Residues: CASSSFEVRRIRETQYF.

This clone was seen more than once but under ten times. The chain links TRBV7-9 to TRBJ1-4, with TRBD1 matching over 7 bases. The germline CDR1 and CDR2 sequences are SEHNR and FQNEAQ (reference sequence). The CDR3 length is 15 residues. V lost 5 bases to trimming and J lost 8 bases; unmatched junction nucleotides: 11. The chain's CDR3 is CASSPRTGLEEKLFF. CDR3 nucleotide sequence: TGTGCCAGCAGCCCTCGGACAGGTCTGGAGGAAAAACTGTTTTTT. The full variable domain, completed using reference TRBV7-9 and TRBJ1-4, is DTGVSQNPRHKITKRGQNVTFRCDPISEHNRLYWYRQTLGQGPEFLTYFQNEAQLEKSRLLSDRFSAERPKGSFSTLEIQRTEQGDSAMYLCASSPRTGLEEKLFFGSGTQLSVL.

The chain has TRBV29-1 and TRBJ1-2, with D unresolved. The CDR3 is 11 amino acids. Trimming took off 4 bases at V and 2 bases at J, with 5 bases between the two ends. CDR1 is SQVTM and CDR2 is ANQGSEA in the germline V gene. The CDR3 loop is CSVVVNYGYTF. The CDR3 DNA reads as TGCAGCGTTGTAGTCAACTATGGCTACACCTTC.

V and J are TRBV19 and TRBJ2-1; TRBD2 matches at 7 bases. Germline V CDR1 and CDR2: LNHDA, SQIVND (reference sequence). CDR3 length: 14 amino acids. V lost 1 base to trimming and J lost 7 bases; unmatched junction nucleotides: 4. The CDR3 DNA reads TGTGCCAGTAGTATAGCCGGCGGGGGTAATGAGCAGTTCTTC. Translated: CASSIAGGGNEQFF. Looking up the rest from reference TRBV19 and TRBJ2-1 gives the full variable domain: DGGITQSPKYLFRKEGQNVTLSCEQNLNHDAMYWYRQDPGQGLRLIYYSQIVNDFQKGDIAEGYSVSREKKESFPLTVTSAQKNPTAFYLCASSIAGGGNEQFFGPGTRLTVL.

The chain recombines TRBV6-5 with TRBJ1-5; D gene unclear. This CDR3 contains 12 residues. V was trimmed by 6 bases and J by 4 bases, leaving 7 bases between them. CDR1 MNHEY and CDR2 SVGAGI come from the germline V gene. CDR3 loop: CASRAGNQPQHF. The DNA for the CDR3 is TGTGCCAGCAGGGCTGGTAATCAGCCCCAGCATTTT.

This clone was counted a few times. CDR3 sequence reads: CSSRQGGSYEQYF. CDR3 bases: TGCAGCTCCAGACAGGGGGGATCCTACGAGCAGTACTTC. The chain carries TRBV29-1 and TRBJ2-7; 9 bases agree with TRBD1. The ends lost 8 bases at V and 1 base at J; junction bases unmatched: 6. Germline V lookup: CDR1 SQVTM, CDR2 ANQGSEA. The CDR3 contains 13 residues.

The chain links TRBV27 to TRBJ1-6; D gene uncertain. The germline gives CDR1 MNHEY, CDR2 SMNVEV (reference sequence). V was shortened by 4 bases and J by 8 bases, with 12 bases between the two germline ends. This CDR3 comprises 14 residues. The CDR3 DNA reads as TGTGCCAGCAGTTCACGCGGGGAGTATTCACCCCTCCACTTT. Its protein product is CASSSRGEYSPLHF.